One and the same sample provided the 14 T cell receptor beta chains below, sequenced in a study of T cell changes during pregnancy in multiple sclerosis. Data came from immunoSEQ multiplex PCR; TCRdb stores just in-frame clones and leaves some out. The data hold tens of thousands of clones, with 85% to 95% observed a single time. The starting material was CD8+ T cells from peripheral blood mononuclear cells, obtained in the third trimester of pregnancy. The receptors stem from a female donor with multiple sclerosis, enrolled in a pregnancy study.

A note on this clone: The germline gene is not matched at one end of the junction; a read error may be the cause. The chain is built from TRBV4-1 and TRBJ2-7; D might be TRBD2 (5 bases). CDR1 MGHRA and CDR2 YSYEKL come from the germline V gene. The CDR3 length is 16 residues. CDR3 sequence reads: CASSEERQPSSYEQYF. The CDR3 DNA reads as TGCGCCAGCAGCGAAGAGCGGCAGCCGAGCTCCTACGAGCAGTACTTC.

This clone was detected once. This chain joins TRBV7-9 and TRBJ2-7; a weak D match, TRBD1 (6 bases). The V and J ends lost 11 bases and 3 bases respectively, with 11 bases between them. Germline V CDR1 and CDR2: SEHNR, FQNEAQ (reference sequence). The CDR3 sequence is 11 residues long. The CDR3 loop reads CAVLGGYEQYF. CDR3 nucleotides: TGTGCCGTTTTAGGGGGCTACGAGCAGTACTTC.

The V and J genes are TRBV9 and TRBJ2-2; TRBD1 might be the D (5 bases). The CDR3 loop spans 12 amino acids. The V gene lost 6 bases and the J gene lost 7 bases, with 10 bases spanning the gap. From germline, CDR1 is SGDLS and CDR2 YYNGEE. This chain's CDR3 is CASIRRGGELFF. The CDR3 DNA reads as TGTGCCAGCATCCGTAGGGGCGGGGAGCTGTTTTTT.

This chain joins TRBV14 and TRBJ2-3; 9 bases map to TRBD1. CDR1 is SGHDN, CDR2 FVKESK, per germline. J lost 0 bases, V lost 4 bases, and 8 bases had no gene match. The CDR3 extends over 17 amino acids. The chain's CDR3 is CASSLSTGTGSTDTQYF. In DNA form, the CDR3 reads TGTGCCAGCAGCCTCTCGACCGGGACAGGGAGCACAGATACGCAGTATTTT.

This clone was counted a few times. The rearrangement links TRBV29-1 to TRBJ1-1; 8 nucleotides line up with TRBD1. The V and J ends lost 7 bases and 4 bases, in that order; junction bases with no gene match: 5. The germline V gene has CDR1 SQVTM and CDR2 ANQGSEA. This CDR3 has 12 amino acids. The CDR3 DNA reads TGCAGCGGGACAGGGCTCTCCACTGAAGCTTTCTTT. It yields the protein CSGTGLSTEAFF. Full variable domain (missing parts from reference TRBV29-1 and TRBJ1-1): SAVISQKPSRDICQRGTSLTIQCQVDSQVTMMFWYRQQPGQSLTLIATANQGSEATYESGFVIDKFPISRPNLTFSTLTVSNMSPEDSSIYLCSGTGLSTEAFFGQGTRLTVV.

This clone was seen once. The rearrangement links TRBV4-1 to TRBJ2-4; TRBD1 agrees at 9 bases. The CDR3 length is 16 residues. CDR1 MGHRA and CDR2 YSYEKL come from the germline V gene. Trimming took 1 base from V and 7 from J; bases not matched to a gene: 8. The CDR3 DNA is TGCGCCAGCAGCCAAGCCCTCCACAGGGGGCGGAACATTCAGTACTTC. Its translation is CASSQALHRGRNIQYF.

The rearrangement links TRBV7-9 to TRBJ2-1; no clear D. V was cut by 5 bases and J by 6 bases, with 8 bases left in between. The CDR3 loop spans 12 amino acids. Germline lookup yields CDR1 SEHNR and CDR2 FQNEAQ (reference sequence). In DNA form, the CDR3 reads TGTGCCAGCAGCCTGGAGTTCAATGAGCAGTTCTTC. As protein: CASSLEFNEQFF.

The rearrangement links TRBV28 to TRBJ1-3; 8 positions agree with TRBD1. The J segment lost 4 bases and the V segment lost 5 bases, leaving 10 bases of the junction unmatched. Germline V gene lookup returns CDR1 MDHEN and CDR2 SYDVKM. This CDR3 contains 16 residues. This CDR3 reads CASSMEQGGVGNTIYF. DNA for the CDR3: TGTGCCAGCAGTATGGAACAGGGGGGCGTGGGAAACACCATATATTTT.

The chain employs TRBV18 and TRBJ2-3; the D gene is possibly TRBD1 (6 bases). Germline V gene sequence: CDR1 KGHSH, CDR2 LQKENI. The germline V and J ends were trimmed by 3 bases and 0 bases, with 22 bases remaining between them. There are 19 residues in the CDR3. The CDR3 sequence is CASSPGADLDGASTDTQYF. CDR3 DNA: TGTGCCAGCTCACCGGGGGCCGATTTGGATGGGGCTAGCACAGATACGCAGTATTTT.

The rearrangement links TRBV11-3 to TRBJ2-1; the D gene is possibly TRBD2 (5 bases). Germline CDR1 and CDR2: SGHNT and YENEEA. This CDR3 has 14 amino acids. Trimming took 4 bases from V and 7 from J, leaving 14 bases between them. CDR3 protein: CASSSSGLGNEQFF. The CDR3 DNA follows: TGTGCCAGCAGCTCCAGCGGCCTGGGGAATGAGCAGTTCTTC.

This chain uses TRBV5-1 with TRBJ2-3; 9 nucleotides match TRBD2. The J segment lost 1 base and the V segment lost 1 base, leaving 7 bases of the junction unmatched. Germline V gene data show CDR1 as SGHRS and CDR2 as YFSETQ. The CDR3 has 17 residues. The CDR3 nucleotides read TGCGCCAGCAGCTTGAACGGGGCGGGAGGGGGCACAGATACGCAGTATTTT. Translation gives CASSLNGAGGGTDTQYF.

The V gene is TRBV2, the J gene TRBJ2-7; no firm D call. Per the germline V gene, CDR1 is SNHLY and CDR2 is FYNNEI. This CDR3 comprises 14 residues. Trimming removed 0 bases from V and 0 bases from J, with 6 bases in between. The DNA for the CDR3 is TGTGCCAGCAGTGAAGCGACTGGCTCCTACGAGCAGTACTTC. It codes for CASSEATGSYEQYF.

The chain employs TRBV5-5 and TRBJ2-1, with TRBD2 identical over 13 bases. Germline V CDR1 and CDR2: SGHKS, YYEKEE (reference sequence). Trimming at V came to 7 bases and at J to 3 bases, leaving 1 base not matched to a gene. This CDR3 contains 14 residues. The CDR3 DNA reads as TGTGCCAGCTGGACTAGCGGGGGCTACAATGAGCAGTTCTTC. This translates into CASWTSGGYNEQFF.

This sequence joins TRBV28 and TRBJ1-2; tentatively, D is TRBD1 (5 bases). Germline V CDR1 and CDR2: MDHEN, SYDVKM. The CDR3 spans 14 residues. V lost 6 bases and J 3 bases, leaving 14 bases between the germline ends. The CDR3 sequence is CASSPLGGDYGYTF. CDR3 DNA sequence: TGTGCCAGCAGCCCCCTTGGAGGGGACTATGGCTACACCTTC.